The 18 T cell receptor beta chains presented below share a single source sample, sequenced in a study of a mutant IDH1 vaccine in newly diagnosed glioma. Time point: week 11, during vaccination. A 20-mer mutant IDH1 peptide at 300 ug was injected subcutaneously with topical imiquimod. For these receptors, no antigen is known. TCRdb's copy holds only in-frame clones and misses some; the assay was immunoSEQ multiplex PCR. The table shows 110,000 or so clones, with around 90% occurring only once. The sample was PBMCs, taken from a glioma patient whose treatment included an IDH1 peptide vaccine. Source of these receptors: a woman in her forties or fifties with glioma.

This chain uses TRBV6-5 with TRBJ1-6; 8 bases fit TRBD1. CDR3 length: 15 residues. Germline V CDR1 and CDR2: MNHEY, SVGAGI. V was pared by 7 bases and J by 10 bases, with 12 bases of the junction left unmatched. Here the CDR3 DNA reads TGTGCCAGCACCCGAGGGACAGGATATGGCTCACCCCTCCACTTT. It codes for CASTRGTGYGSPLHF.

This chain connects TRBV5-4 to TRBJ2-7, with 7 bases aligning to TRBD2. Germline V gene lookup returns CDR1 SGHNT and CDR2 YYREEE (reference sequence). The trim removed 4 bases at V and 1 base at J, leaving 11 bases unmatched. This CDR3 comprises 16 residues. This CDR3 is CASSQFLAAASYEQYF. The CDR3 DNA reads TGTGCCAGCAGCCAGTTTCTAGCGGCCGCGTCCTACGAGCAGTACTTC.

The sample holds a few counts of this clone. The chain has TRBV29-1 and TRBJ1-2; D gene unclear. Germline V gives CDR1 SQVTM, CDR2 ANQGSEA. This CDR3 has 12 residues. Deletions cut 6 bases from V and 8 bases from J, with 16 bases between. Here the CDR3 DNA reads TGCAGCGTGCACACAGAGGAAGAAGGCTACACCTTC. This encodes CSVHTEEEGYTF. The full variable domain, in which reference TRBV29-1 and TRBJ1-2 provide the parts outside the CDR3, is SAVISQKPSRDICQRGTSLTIQCQVDSQVTMMFWYRQQPGQSLTLIATANQGSEATYESGFVIDKFPISRPNLTFSTLTVSNMSPEDSSIYLCSVHTEEEGYTFGSGTRLTVV.

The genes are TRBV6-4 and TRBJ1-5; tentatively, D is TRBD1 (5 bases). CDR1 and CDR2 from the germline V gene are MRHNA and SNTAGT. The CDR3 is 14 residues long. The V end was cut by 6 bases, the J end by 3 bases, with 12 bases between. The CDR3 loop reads CASRKTGDNQPQHF. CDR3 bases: TGTGCCAGCAGGAAAACAGGAGACAATCAGCCCCAGCATTTT.

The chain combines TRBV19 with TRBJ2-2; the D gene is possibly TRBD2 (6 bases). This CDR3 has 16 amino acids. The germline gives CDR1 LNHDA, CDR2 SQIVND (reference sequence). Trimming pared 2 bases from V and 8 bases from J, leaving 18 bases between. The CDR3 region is CASSIYGDFSPGELFF. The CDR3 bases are TGTGCCAGTAGTATATATGGGGACTTCTCACCGGGGGAGCTGTTTTTT.

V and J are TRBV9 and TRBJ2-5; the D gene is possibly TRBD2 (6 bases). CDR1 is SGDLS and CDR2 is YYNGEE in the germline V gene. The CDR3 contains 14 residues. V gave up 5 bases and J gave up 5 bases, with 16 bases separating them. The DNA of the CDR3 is TGTGCCAGCAGTGAGACGGGCCGGGGGGAGACCCAGTACTTC. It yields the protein CASSETGRGETQYF. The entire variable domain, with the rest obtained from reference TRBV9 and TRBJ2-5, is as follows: DSGVTQTPKHLITATGQRVTLRCSPRSGDLSVYWYQQSLDQGLQFLIQYYNGEERAKGNILERFSAQQFPDLHSELNLSSLELGDSALYFCASSETGRGETQYFGPGTRLLVL.

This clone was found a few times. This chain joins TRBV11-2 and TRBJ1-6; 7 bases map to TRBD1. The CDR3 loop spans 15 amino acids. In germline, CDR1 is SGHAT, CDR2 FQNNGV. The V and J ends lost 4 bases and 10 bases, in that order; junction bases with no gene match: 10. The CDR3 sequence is CASSSLQGIGSPLHF. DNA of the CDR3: TGTGCCAGCAGCTCACTACAGGGGATCGGGTCACCCCTCCACTTT.

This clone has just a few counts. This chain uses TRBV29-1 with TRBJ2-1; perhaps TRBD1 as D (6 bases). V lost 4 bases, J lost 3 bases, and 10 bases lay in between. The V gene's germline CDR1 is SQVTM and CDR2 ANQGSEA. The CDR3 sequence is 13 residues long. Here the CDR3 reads CSVVRDNYNEQFF. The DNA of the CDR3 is TGCAGCGTTGTTCGGGACAACTACAATGAGCAGTTCTTC.

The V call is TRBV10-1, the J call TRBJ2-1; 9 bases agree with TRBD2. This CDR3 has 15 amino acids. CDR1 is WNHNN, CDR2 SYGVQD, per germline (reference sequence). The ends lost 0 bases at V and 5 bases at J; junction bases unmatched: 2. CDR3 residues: CASSESGLAHNEQFF. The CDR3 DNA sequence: TGCGCCAGCAGTGAGTCGGGACTAGCTCACAATGAGCAGTTCTTC.

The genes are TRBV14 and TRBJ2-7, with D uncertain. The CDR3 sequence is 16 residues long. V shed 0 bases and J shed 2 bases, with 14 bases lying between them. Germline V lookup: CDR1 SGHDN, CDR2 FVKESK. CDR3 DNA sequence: TGTGCCAGCAGCCAAGAGGCGGAGAACGGCGCCTACGAGCAGTACTTC. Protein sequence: CASSQEAENGAYEQYF.

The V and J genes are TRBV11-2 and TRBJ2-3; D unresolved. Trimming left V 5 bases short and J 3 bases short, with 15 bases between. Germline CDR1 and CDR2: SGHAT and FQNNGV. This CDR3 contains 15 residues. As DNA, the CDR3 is TGTGCCAGCAGCCCTTCTTGGGTTCGGACAGATACGCAGTATTTT. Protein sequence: CASSPSWVRTDTQYF.

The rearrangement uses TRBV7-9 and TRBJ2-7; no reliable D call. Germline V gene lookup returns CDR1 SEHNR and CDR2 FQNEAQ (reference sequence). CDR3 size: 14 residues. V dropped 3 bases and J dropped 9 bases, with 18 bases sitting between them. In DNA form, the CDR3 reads TGTGCCAGCAGCTTCGACCCCTCCGTCGGTTGGCAGTACTTC. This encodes CASSFDPSVGWQYF.

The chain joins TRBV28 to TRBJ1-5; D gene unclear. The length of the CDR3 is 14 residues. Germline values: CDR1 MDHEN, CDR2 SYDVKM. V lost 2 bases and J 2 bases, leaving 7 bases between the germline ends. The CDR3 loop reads CASSLEYGNQPQHF. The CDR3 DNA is TGTGCCAGCAGTTTAGAGTATGGCAATCAGCCCCAGCATTTT.

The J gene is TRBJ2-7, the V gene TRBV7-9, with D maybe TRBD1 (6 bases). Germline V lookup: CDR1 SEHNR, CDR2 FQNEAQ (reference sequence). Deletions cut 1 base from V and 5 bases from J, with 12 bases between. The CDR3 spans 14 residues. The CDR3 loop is CASSLGQGSHEQYF. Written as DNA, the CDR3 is TGTGCCAGCAGCTTAGGCCAGGGGTCCCACGAGCAGTACTTC.

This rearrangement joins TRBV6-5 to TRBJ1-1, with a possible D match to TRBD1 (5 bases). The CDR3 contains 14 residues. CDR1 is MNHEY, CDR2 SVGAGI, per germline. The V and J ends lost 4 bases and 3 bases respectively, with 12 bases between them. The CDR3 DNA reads TGTGCCAGCAGTTCAGGGAGTACGGACACTGAAGCTTTCTTT. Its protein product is CASSSGSTDTEAFF.

CDR3 amino acids: CASSVGASGNTIYF. The CDR3, as DNA: TGTGCCAGCAGTGTGGGAGCGTCTGGAAACACCATATATTTT. This chain uses TRBV25-1 with TRBJ1-3; no definite D call. V gave up 4 bases and J gave up 1 base, with 8 bases separating them. Germline-derived CDR1 and CDR2 are MGHDK and SYGVNS. The CDR3 spans 14 residues.

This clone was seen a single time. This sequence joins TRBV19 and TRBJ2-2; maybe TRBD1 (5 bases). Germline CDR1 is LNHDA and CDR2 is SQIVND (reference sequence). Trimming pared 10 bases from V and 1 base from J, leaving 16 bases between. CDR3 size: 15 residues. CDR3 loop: CATTGQSLNTGELFF. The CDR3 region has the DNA TGTGCCACCACCGGACAAAGCCTGAACACCGGGGAGCTGTTTTTT.

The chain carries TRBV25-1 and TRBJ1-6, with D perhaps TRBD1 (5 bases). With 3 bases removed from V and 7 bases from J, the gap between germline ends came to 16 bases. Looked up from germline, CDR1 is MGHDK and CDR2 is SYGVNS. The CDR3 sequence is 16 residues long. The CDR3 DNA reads TGTGCCAGCAGTGAGGGTAGGGGACGGGTAAATTCACCCCTCCACTTT. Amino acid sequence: CASSEGRGRVNSPLHF. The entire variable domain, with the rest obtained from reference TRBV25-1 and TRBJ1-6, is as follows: EADIYQTPRYLVIGTGKKITLECSQTMGHDKMYWYQQDPGMELHLIHYSYGVNSTEKGDLSSESTVSRIRTEHFPLTLESARPSHTSQYLCASSEGRGRVNSPLHFGNGTRLTVT.